This section outlines one T cell receptor beta chain sequence together with its context. Its cognate antigen has yet to be identified. Base qualities are not at hand, and no much larger clone is one base apart. The 40 or so donors, aged 6 to 90 years, were systemically healthy Caucasian individuals from Russia. Each donor gave approximately 9.3 milliliters of peripheral blood, collected into EDTA-treated Vacutainer tubes. Ficoll-Paque density-gradient centrifugation was used to isolate PBMCs, with at least 6.5 million obtained per sample. Total RNA, at least 6 micrograms per sample, was extracted from PBMCs with Trizol reagent. Naive CD45RAhigh/CD27high T cell percentages were measured by flow cytometry on a PBMC aliquot from every donor. This specimen belongs to a study of blood T cells in healthy people across ages (dated by TCRdb to 2014 to 2015). Study-wide context: Template switching captured roughly one uniquely barcoded TCR beta cDNA molecule per two T cells in model experiments. To track age-related changes in TCR beta repertoire diversity, the study relied on deep sequencing normalized with unique cDNA molecular identifiers. Donors were grouped into four age groups: young (average roughly 15 years), middle-aged (39), aged (around 60) and long-lived (just over 80). Donors of different ages were randomly distributed across sequencing lanes to avoid experimental bias. The study analyzed two additional independent replicas of 1 million unique cDNA reads from the same blood draw for two donors, one aged 18 to 29 and one aged 80 or older. Overall study outcomes, separate from this receptor: A strong correlation was found between observed TCR beta diversity and the percentage of naive T cells measured by flow cytometry. As age increased, observed TCR beta diversity per million T cells dropped in a roughly linear way, and a significant reduction was already evident by age 40. Bulk unsorted PBMC profiling prevented conclusive comparison of naive and antigen-experienced compartments. Because donor CMV infection status was unknown, age-related changes in expanded clonotypes were potentially confounded. Compared with the aged group, more naive CD4+ T cells, fewer expanded clones and increased TCR diversity were shown by the long-lived group, suggesting age selection. Estimates of total diversity from one million sequenced T cells were regarded as lower bounds and underestimates.

The library relied on 5' RACE. Sequencing instrument: Illumina HiSeq 2500. The second PCR ran for about 7 to 11 cycles and used a J-beta primer mix along with a sample-barcoded 5' primer. Each TCR beta cDNA molecule received a unique molecular identifier from a template-switch 5' adaptor carrying 12 random nucleotides. At least 2.5 million CDR3-containing paired-end reads were obtained from each sample. First-strand cDNA was synthesized from all RNA with the Mint cDNA synthesis kit, primed by a TRBC-specific oligonucleotide. All cDNA was treated with uracil-DNA glycosylase and then went through a first 18-cycle PCR with the universal primers M1SS and BC2_uni_R. As for how the authors treated the data: For normalization, 1 million high-quality reads, each with a distinct molecular identifier, were randomly selected from each sample. Instead of being binned into consensus sequences, reads that shared molecular identifiers were thrown out. MiTCR, with a Q25 quality threshold and the strictest error-elimination algorithm, was used for CDR3 identification, clonotype clustering and error correction. A nonparametric unseen species model with Euler transformation was used to estimate a lower bound on total TCR beta diversity. The public reads were reanalyzed by TCRdb: fastp trimming at Q25, MiXCR alignment, in-frame beta chains only. Each CDR3 protein gets just one entry, which takes the most common genes and DNA from the rows behind it. The V and J calls shown here were made by TCRdb, not taken from the authors' results. In this sample the table shows over 1,300,000 distinct CDR3 sequences, roughly 59% of which occur a single time. In total, the top ten clones hold 5% to 7% of the sample.

The CDR3 numbers 12 residues from cysteine through phenylalanine. Only the CDR3 DNA stays, 36 bases, in frame from base 1. CDR1 and CDR2, looked up from the germline V gene (reference sequence), are SEHNR and FQNEAQ. The trim is 5 bases for V and 8 bases for J, with a gap of 9 bases between the germline ends. This receptor was obtained from a young man in good health. The sequenced sample was blood. The chain links TRBV7-9 with TRBJ1-4, and possibly TRBD1, on 5 matching bases. The DNA sequence is given as TGTGCCAGCAGCACGGGACCCGAAAAACTGTTTTTT. This translates into CASSTGPEKLFF. Supplemented by the reference TRBV7-9 and TRBJ1-4 proteins around the CDR3, the complete variable domain is DTGVSQNPRHKITKRGQNVTFRCDPISEHNRLYWYRQTLGQGPEFLTYFQNEAQLEKSRLLSDRFSAERPKGSFSTLEIQRTEQGDSAMYLCASSTGPEKLFFGSGTQLSVL.